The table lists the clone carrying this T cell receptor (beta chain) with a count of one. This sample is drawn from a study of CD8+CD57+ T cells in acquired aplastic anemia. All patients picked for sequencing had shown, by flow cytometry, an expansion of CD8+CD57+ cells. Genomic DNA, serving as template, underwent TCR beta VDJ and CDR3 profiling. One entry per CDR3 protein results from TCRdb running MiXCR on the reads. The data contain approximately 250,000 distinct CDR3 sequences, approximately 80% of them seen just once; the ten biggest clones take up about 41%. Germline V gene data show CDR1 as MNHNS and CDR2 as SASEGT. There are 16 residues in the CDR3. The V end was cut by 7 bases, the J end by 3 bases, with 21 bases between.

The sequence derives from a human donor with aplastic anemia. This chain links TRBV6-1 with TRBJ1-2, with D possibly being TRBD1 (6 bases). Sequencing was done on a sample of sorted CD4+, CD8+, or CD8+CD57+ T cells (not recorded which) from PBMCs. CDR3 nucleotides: TGTGCCAGCAAGGACACCATAGGGGGTTTGGACTATGGCTACACCTTC. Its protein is CASKDTIGGLDYGYTF.